This T cell receptor (beta chain) appears in the sequencing data of a study of control samples from healthy donors and cancer patients. This CDR3 has 14 amino acids. Per the germline V gene, CDR1 is SGHRS and CDR2 is YFSETQ. Trimming removed 0 bases from V and 5 bases from J, with 9 bases in between. Some clones are missing from TCRdb's copy, which holds only in-frame ones; the method was immunoSEQ multiplex PCR. The table has about 51,000 clones, around 80% seen once. The sequenced sample was blood. The receptor comes from a man between 65 and 85 years old in good health. The gene calls are TRBV5-1 and TRBJ2-1; D is ambiguous. CDR3 nucleotides: TGCGCCAGCAGCTTGGGGATGCCAGACAATGAGCAGTTCTTC. This codes for CASSLGMPDNEQFF.